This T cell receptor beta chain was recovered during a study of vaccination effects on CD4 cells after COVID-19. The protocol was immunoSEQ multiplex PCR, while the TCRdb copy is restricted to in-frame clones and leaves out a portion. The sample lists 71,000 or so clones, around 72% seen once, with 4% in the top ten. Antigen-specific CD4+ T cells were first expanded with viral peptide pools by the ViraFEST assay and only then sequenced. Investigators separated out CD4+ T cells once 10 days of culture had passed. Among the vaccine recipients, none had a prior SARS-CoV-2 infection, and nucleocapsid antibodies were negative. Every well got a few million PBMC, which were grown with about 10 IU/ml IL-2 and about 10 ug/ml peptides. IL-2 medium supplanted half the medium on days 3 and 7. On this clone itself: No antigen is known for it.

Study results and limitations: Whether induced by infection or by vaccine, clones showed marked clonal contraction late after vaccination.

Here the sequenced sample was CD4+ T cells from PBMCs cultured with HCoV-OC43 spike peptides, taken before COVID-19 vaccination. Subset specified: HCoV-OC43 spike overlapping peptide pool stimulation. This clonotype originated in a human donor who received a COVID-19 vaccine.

The CDR3 sequence: CASSSGQGTGELFF. The CDR3 nucleotides are TGTGCCAGCAGCTCGGGACAGGGCACCGGGGAGCTGTTTTTT. The rearrangement uses TRBV9 and TRBJ2-2; 9 nucleotides match TRBD1. Germline loops: CDR1 SGDLS, CDR2 YYNGEE. V shed 4 bases, J shed 4 bases, and the junction held 2 bases outside the gene matches. The length of the CDR3 is 14 residues.